These 16 T cell receptor beta chains originate from one sample sequenced in a study of OX40 agonist ivuxolimab in advanced cancers. The protocol was immunoSEQ multiplex PCR, while the TCRdb copy is restricted to in-frame clones and leaves out a portion. The sample shows just over 95,000 clones, around 85% of them seen only once. The source was CD4+ or CD8+ T cells sorted from blood, collected in a trial of the OX40 agonist ivuxolimab. These receptors were obtained from an adult with an advanced solid tumor such as melanoma, head and neck, liver or kidney cancer.

The V and J genes are TRBV5-1 and TRBJ1-6; no firm D call. CDR1 SGHRS and CDR2 YFSETQ come from the germline V gene. The CDR3 loop spans 13 amino acids. Trimming took 0 bases from V and 6 from J, leaving 4 bases between them. In DNA, the CDR3 is TGCGCCAGCAGCTTGGCCCTTAATTCACCCCTCCACTTT. This encodes CASSLALNSPLHF.

The chain joins TRBV10-2 to TRBJ2-4, with TRBD2 as a possible D gene (5 bases). CDR1 WSHSY and CDR2 SAAADI come from the germline V gene. Trimming left V 3 bases short and J 9 bases short, with 6 bases between. This CDR3 region has 11 residues. The CDR3 DNA reads TGCGCCAGCAGTGACCGGGGCATTCAGTACTTC. This encodes CASSDRGIQYF.

The V gene is TRBV19, the J gene TRBJ1-5; 8 bases line up with TRBD1. The V gene's germline CDR1 is LNHDA and CDR2 SQIVND (reference sequence). The CDR3 spans 17 residues. The ends lost 6 bases at V and 2 bases at J; junction bases unmatched: 12. CDR3 DNA: TGTGCCAGTAGGGGACCACCGGGACAGGATGGCAATCAGCCCCAGCATTTT. Translation gives CASRGPPGQDGNQPQHF.

This chain uses TRBV28 with TRBJ1-2, with D tentatively TRBD1 (5 bases). V lost 11 bases and J 8 bases, leaving 15 bases between the germline ends. The CDR3 is 11 residues long. Germline-derived CDR1 and CDR2 are MDHEN and SYDVKM. The CDR3 bases are TGTGCCTGCCAAATGCAGGGCGGCTACACCTTC. Translating it yields CACQMQGGYTF.

CDR3 in amino acids: CASTSAHGAYEQYF. CDR3 nucleotides: TGTGCCAGCACCTCCGCACACGGGGCCTACGAGCAGTACTTC. The chain joins TRBV7-8 to TRBJ2-7; possible D gene TRBD2, 5 bases. This CDR3 is 14 amino acids long. V dropped 7 bases and J dropped 2 bases, with 15 bases sitting between them. Germline values: CDR1 SGHVS, CDR2 FQNEAQ.

The V gene is TRBV6-1, the J gene TRBJ2-1; D is uncertain. Trimming took off 6 bases at V and 6 bases at J, with 18 bases between the two ends. Germline CDR1 reads MNHNS; CDR2 reads SASEGT. The CDR3 extends over 15 amino acids. The CDR3 region is CASSLGRIVLNEQFF. The CDR3 DNA follows: TGTGCCAGCAGCCTCGGACGAATTGTTCTCAATGAGCAGTTCTTC.

The chain joins TRBV29-1 to TRBJ2-1; D unclear. Trimming removed 2 bases from V and 15 bases from J, with 11 bases in between. The CDR3 length is 10 residues. Germline loops: CDR1 SQVTM, CDR2 ANQGSEA. The DNA for the CDR3 is TGCAGCGTTGAAACTTCGCCGCTGTTCTTC. Translating gives CSVETSPLFF.

This clone was counted between two and nine times. J is TRBJ2-3 and V is TRBV7-8; 8 bases are a match to TRBD2. V lost 6 bases and J lost 6; bases outside the gene matches: 5. Germline V gene data show CDR1 as SGHVS and CDR2 as FQNEAQ. This CDR3 has 13 amino acids. This CDR3 reads CASSGTRRDTQYF. The CDR3 DNA is TGTGCCAGCAGTGGGACTAGGAGGGATACGCAGTATTTT.

The chain links TRBV6-5 to TRBJ2-6; possible D gene TRBD1, 6 bases. Trimming took off 4 bases at V and 4 bases at J, with 11 bases between the two ends. Looked up from germline, CDR1 is MNHEY and CDR2 is SVGAGI. The CDR3 is 15 residues long. The CDR3 loop reads CASSFRGAGANVLTF. In DNA form, the CDR3 reads TGTGCCAGCAGTTTCAGGGGAGCGGGGGCCAACGTCCTGACTTTC.

About this clone: The same CDR3 arises from other DNA sequences in this sample as well. The V and J genes are TRBV5-4 and TRBJ2-2; D is undetermined. CDR3 length equals 13 residues. V dropped 0 bases and J dropped 5 bases, with 5 bases sitting between them. Germline-derived CDR1 and CDR2 are SGHNT and YYREEE (reference sequence). CDR3 DNA sequence: TGTGCCAGCAGCTTGGGGGTTACCGGGGAGCTGTTTTTT. Translation gives CASSLGVTGELFF.

V and J are TRBV7-9 and TRBJ2-1, with 11 bases matching TRBD1. The V gene end was trimmed by 5 bases and the J gene end by 9 bases; junction bases not matched to a gene: 12. The CDR3 runs 16 residues. Germline lookup yields CDR1 SEHNR and CDR2 FQNEAQ (reference sequence). The CDR3 reads CASSRHGTGGSGEQFF. DNA for the CDR3: TGTGCCAGCAGCCGACACGGGACAGGGGGATCAGGTGAGCAGTTCTTC. The entire variable domain, with the rest obtained from reference TRBV7-9 and TRBJ2-1, is as follows: DTGVSQNPRHKITKRGQNVTFRCDPISEHNRLYWYRQTLGQGPEFLTYFQNEAQLEKSRLLSDRFSAERPKGSFSTLEIQRTEQGDSAMYLCASSRHGTGGSGEQFFGPGTRLTVL.

The V gene is TRBV15, the J gene TRBJ2-7; D may match TRBD1 or TRBD2 (5 bases each). The V gene lost 1 base and the J gene lost 2 bases, with 12 bases spanning the gap. CDR1 LNHNV and CDR2 YYDKDF come from the germline V gene (reference sequence). The CDR3 spans 15 residues. In DNA form, the CDR3 reads TGTGCCACCAGCAGAGCCGGGACGGAGCCCTACGAGCAGTACTTC. The encoded protein is CATSRAGTEPYEQYF.

The count of this clone is one. The genes are TRBV14 and TRBJ2-1; TRBD2 aligns across 8 bases. The CDR3 loop spans 16 amino acids. Germline V lookup: CDR1 SGHDN, CDR2 FVKESK. The ends lost 3 bases at V and 7 bases at J; junction bases unmatched: 11. The CDR3 loop is CASSHSSGSRRNEQFF. The DNA of the CDR3 is TGTGCCAGCAGCCATTCGAGCGGGAGTCGAAGGAATGAGCAGTTCTTC.

This rearrangement joins TRBV7-9 to TRBJ2-7; D ambiguous. The V gene's germline CDR1 is SEHNR and CDR2 FQNEAQ (reference sequence). Deletions cut 2 bases from V and 5 bases from J, with 4 bases between. This CDR3 region has 11 residues. In nucleotides, the CDR3 is TGTGCCAGCAGCTTATTCAACGAGCAGTACTTC. It yields the protein CASSLFNEQYF.

The chain combines TRBV14 with TRBJ1-1; weak D call: TRBD1 (5 bases). The CDR3 is made up of 14 amino acids. From germline, CDR1 is SGHDN and CDR2 FVKESK. Trimming removed 3 bases from V and 0 bases from J, with 8 bases in between. CDR3 residues: CASSQDIMNTEAFF. The CDR3 nucleotides read TGTGCCAGCAGCCAGGACATCATGAACACTGAAGCTTTCTTT.

The J gene is TRBJ2-3, the V gene TRBV5-8; 8 bases agree with TRBD2. With 0 bases clipped from V and 0 bases from J, the junction kept 0 bases outside the gene matches. Germline V CDR1 and CDR2: SGHTS, YDEGEE. The CDR3 is made up of 15 amino acids. The CDR3 DNA reads as TGTGCCAGCAGCTTGGGACTAGCGAGCACAGATACGCAGTATTTT. This gives the protein CASSLGLASTDTQYF.